This T cell receptor beta chain was documented in a study of T-cell reconstitution after alpha-beta-depleted transplantation in children. The CDR3 totals 16 residues. V was clipped by 0 bases and J by 5 bases; unmatched bases: 9. Per the germline V gene, CDR1 is SGHRS and CDR2 is YFSETQ. Findings and caveats of the study: Several hundred graft clones that had expanded were reportedly the source of alpha-beta T cells about two months after transplant. Counts and diversity of T cells one year after transplant came mostly from newly produced T cells. Some patients owed their high day-60 TCRbeta diversity to surviving recipient T cells and thymic progenitors.

This clonotype was picked up a small number of times. Its antigen is as yet unknown. Unique molecular identifiers featured in how the TCRbeta library was prepared. MiXCR, applied by TCRdb to the PCR reads, yields one record per CDR3 protein. Altogether around 450,000 distinct CDR3 sequences are present, about 17% being singletons, with the ten largest covering approximately 29%. The V call is TRBV5-1, the J call TRBJ2-5; 8 bases are a match to TRBD2. This specimen was PBMCs, mostly from graft donor cells, taken 360 days after TCRalphabeta/CD19-depleted stem cell transplant. This receptor was identified in a boy in the first two years of life who had a stem cell transplant for Wiskott-Aldrich syndrome, so the T cells may come from the graft donor. The CDR3: CASSLGPGGSEETQYF. The CDR3 DNA reads TGCGCCAGCAGCTTGGGGCCGGGAGGGTCCGAGGAGACCCAGTACTTC.